These T cell receptor beta chains were read from a single sample in a study of T cell repertoires in cytomegalovirus infection. Each CDR3 protein is one row after TCRdb ran MiXCR on the reads. Of 250,000 or so distinct CDR3 sequences listed, approximately 8.3% are singletons. The sample comprised PBMCs. Source of these receptors: a human donor in good health (CMV status not recorded). Some clones in this sample may be carry-over from other donors' samples. CDR3s include the opening cysteine and the closing phenylalanine or tryptophan. The order of the fields is V gene, clone size, D gene, J gene, CDR3 DNA, CDR3 protein. D genes are given only for firm matches. Clone size is shown for a subset of rows, as once, few, many or a class of expanded clone.

TRBV20-1	few	TRBD1	TRBJ1-1	TGCAGTGCTAGAGATCTACAGGGGGAAGGGGACACTGAAGCTTTCTTT	CSARDLQGEGDTEAFF
TRBV4-2	many	TRBD1	TRBJ2-7	TGTGCCAGCAGCCTCACGGGACAGCGAAACCTCTACGAGCAGTACTTC	CASSLTGQRNLYEQYF
TRBV30	.	.	TRBJ2-3	TGTGCCTGGAGTTCACAGGGTCGCACAGATACGCAGTATTTT	CAWSSQGRTDTQYF
TRBV7-2	few	TRBD1	TRBJ2-7	TGTGCCAGCCGGCCGCTCAGGGGGAGCTCCTACGAGCAGTACTTC	CASRPLRGSSYEQYF
TRBV7-2	.	TRBD2	TRBJ2-1	TGTGCCAGCAGCTTAGCTCGCGGGGGTCGCAATGAGCAGTTCTTC	CASSLARGGRNEQFF
TRBV7-2	many	TRBD2	TRBJ2-5	TGTGCCAGCAGCCCGGGGGGAGGAGTACGGACCCAGTACTTC	CASSPGGGVRTQYF
TRBV7-9	many	TRBD1	TRBJ2-7	TGTGCCAGCAGCAAACAATCGGGACGGGACAGCTTCAGATACGAGCAGTACTTC	CASSKQSGRDSFRYEQYF
TRBV6-5	.	.	TRBJ1-2	TGTGCCAGCAGTTACTCCGAACGGGGGATCTATGGCTACACCTTC	CASSYSERGIYGYTF
TRBV7-2	many	.	TRBJ1-2	TGTGCCAGCAGCTTAGACCCCCAATACGGGGGAAGCATGGATGGCTACACCTTC	CASSLDPQYGGSMDGYTF
TRBV7-9	many	.	TRBJ1-2	TGTGCCAGCAGCTTGGTCCAGTCGACAGTCACCTTC	CASSLVQSTVTF
TRBV3-1	few	TRBD2	TRBJ2-3	TGTGCCAGCAGCCAAGATCTAGCGGGGGTCCCTCCAAATACGCAGTATTTT	CASSQDLAGVPPNTQYF
TRBV7-2	many	TRBD1	TRBJ2-7	TGTGCCAGCAGCCCCTCCTCTGGACAGGCCTACGAGCAGTACTTC	CASSPSSGQAYEQYF
TRBV7-2	many	.	TRBJ2-7	TGTGCCAGCAGCCCCGGACGGAGCTCCTACGAGCAGTACTTC	CASSPGRSSYEQYF
TRBV5-1	many	.	TRBJ2-7	TGCGCCAGCAGCTTGGGAGGGAGGCGGGACGAGCAGTACTTC	CASSLGGRRDEQYF
TRBV7-2	many	.	TRBJ1-2	TGTGCCAGCAGCTTAGCGGGGGCAGGGGTTGGCTACACCTTC	CASSLAGAGVGYTF
TRBV7-2	many	.	TRBJ2-7	TGTGCCAGCAGCTTTTTCGGGTCCACTCCGTACTTC	CASSFFGSTPYF
TRBV7-2	few	.	TRBJ2-3	TGTGCCAGCAGCTACCACGGGAGTCGCCGCACAGATACGCAGTATTTT	CASSYHGSRRTDTQYF
TRBV5-4	.	TRBD2	TRBJ2-1	TGTGCCAGCAGCTTGGCCTGGTCTAGCGGGGGAAATGAGCAGTTCTTC	CASSLAWSSGGNEQFF
TRBV7-2	.	.	TRBJ1-2	TGTGCCAGCAGCTCGGGCCGTAACCTTGCGGAATACACCTTC	CASSSGRNLAEYTF
TRBV14	few	.	TRBJ2-4	TGTGCCAGCAGCCCCCAGGGATTTCTAGCCAAAAACATTCAGTACTTC	CASSPQGFLAKNIQYF
TRBV5-4	.	TRBD2	TRBJ2-1	TGTGCCAGCAGCTCCAGACTAGCGGGAACGGATGAGCAGTTCTTC	CASSSRLAGTDEQFF
TRBV7-2	many	.	TRBJ1-2	TGTGCCAGCAGCTCCCGGGCCAACTATGGCTACACCTTC	CASSSRANYGYTF
TRBV19	many	.	TRBJ2-2	TGTGCCAGTAGTACCAAGAAACAGCTGAACACCGGGGAGCTGTTTTTT	CASSTKKQLNTGELFF
TRBV7-2	many	.	TRBJ2-4	TGTGCCAGCAGCTTAGACAGTTACATTCAGTACTTC	CASSLDSYIQYF
TRBV5-4	.	.	TRBJ2-3	TGTGCCAGCAGCTTGGGGTGGAACACAGATACGCAGTATTTT	CASSLGWNTDTQYF
TRBV7-8	many	TRBD1	TRBJ2-7	TGTGCCAGCAGCAACTTAGGACAGGATCGGCCCGAGCAGTACTTC	CASSNLGQDRPEQYF
TRBV7-8	many	.	TRBJ1-3	TGTGCCAGCGGGGTCCTTCGCGGGGGAGGCCCTGGAAACACCATATATTTT	CASGVLRGGGPGNTIYF
TRBV12-3/TRBV12-4	many	.	TRBJ1-1	TGTGCCAGCAGCTGGGGCAGGGAGAACACTGAAGCTTTCTTT	CASSWGRENTEAFF
TRBV7-2	many	TRBD2	TRBJ2-2	TGTGCCAGCAGCTCACGCGGGAGGGCCGGGAACACCGGGGAGCTGTTTTTT	CASSSRGRAGNTGELFF
TRBV7-2	many	.	TRBJ1-2	TGTGCCAGCAGCCCCAGCACACAGCCTAACTATGGCTACACCTTC	CASSPSTQPNYGYTF
TRBV7-2	many	.	TRBJ1-2	TGTGCCAGCAGCCCCCAGGGATTTCTTAACTATGGCTACACCTTC	CASSPQGFLNYGYTF
TRBV7-6	many	.	TRBJ1-5	TGTGCCAGCAGCACTAGTCGGGATCAGCCCCAGCATTTT	CASSTSRDQPQHF
TRBV29-1	.	TRBD1	TRBJ1-4	TGCAGCGTTGCTGGGACAGGGCGTGAAAAACTGTTTTTT	CSVAGTGREKLFF
TRBV18	many	.	TRBJ2-1	TGTGCCAGCTCACCACTCCGGGACGAGCAGTTCTTC	CASSPLRDEQFF
TRBV6-2/TRBV6-3	few	.	TRBJ1-4	TGTGCCAGCAGTCCCGTATCAAGAGGAATTAATGAAAAACTGTTTTTT	CASSPVSRGINEKLFF
TRBV10-2	few	TRBD2	TRBJ2-4	TGCGCCAGCAGTGATCCGGGGGGACTCCGCCAGGGAAACATTCAGTACTTC	CASSDPGGLRQGNIQYF
TRBV7-2	many	.	TRBJ2-5	TGTGCCAGCAGCCCAAGACAGAGGGGAAACCAAGAGACCCAGTACTTC	CASSPRQRGNQETQYF
TRBV6-2/TRBV6-3	many	.	TRBJ2-6	TGTGCCAGCAGTTACGGAAGGACACCTAACTCTGGGGCCAACGTCCTGACTTTC	CASSYGRTPNSGANVLTF
TRBV27	.	.	TRBJ2-2	TGTGCCAGCAACCGGGGCTCCGGGGAGCTGTTTTTT	CASNRGSGELFF
TRBV12-3/TRBV12-4	many	.	TRBJ1-2	TGTGCCAGCAGTTTCGTGGGGCAGGGTGGCTACACCTTC	CASSFVGQGGYTF